This is a list of T cell receptor beta chains from one sample in a study of T cell responses to AZD1222 COVID-19 vaccine. Profiled with immunoSEQ multiplex PCR; TCRdb holds only in-frame clones, not every one. Altogether 90,000 to 120,000 clones are present, about 92% being singletons, with the ten largest covering 1.2%. The source material was peripheral blood, sampled on day 0 of AZD1222 vaccination. These receptors came from an adult in good health. The CDR3 runs from the conserved cysteine through the conserved F or W. A D gene is named only where the DNA matches it firmly. Where a row states a size, it is once, few, many or the class of an expanded clone; other rows omit it.

>13|TRBJ1-2|NA|TRBV27|NA
CASSLGPNYGYTF
TGTGCCAGCAGTTTAGGCCCTAACTATGGCTACACCTTC
>14|TRBJ1-2|few|TRBV3-1/TRBV3-2|NA
CASSQDPSVGGYTF
TGTGCCAGCAGCCAAGATCCCTCGGTCGGAGGCTACACCTTC
>15|TRBJ2-1|NA|TRBV25-1|NA
CASSESGTPYNEQFF
TGTGCCAGCAGTGAATCTGGGACCCCCTACAATGAGCAGTTCTTC
>16|TRBJ2-7|NA|TRBV7-9|TRBD1
CASSSSLGTAIDEQYF
TGTGCCAGCAGTTCCTCTTTGGGGACAGCTATCGACGAGCAGTACTTC
>12|TRBJ2-5|NA|TRBV5-1|NA
CASSLDQETQYF
TGCGCCAGCAGCTTGGATCAAGAGACCCAGTACTTC
>12|TRBJ2-1|NA|TRBV30|NA
CAFWGTHNEQFF
TGTGCCTTCTGGGGCACCCACAATGAGCAGTTCTTC
>11|TRBJ1-1|NA|TRBV19|NA
CASIRATEAFF
TGTGCCAGTATCAGGGCCACTGAAGCTTTCTTT
>14|TRBJ1-1|NA|TRBV5-4|NA
CASSSGGKIPEAFF
TGTGCCAGCAGCTCGGGGGGGAAGATCCCTGAAGCTTTCTTT
>13|TRBJ1-5|once|TRBV30|NA
CAGHSNSNQPQHF
TGTGCCGGTCATTCCAATAGCAATCAGCCCCAGCATTTT
>14|TRBJ1-1|NA|TRBV19|NA
CASSVWSGNTEAFF
TGTGCCAGTAGTGTGTGGTCAGGGAACACTGAAGCTTTCTTT
>14|TRBJ1-1|NA|TRBV15|NA
CATSGGYMNTEAFF
TGTGCCACCAGCGGGGGGTATATGAACACTGAAGCTTTCTTT
>13|TRBJ2-5|NA|TRBV7-3|NA
CASSPGAWETQYF
TGTGCCAGCAGCCCGGGAGCCTGGGAGACCCAGTACTTC
>15|TRBJ2-3|NA|TRBV9|TRBD2
CASSVGAGGTDTQYF
TGTGCCAGCAGCGTAGGGGCGGGGGGCACAGATACGCAGTATTTT
>15|TRBJ1-1|once|TRBV3-1/TRBV3-2|NA
CASSTRKTPDTEAFF
TGTGCCAGCAGCACAAGAAAAACACCTGACACTGAAGCTTTCTTT
>14|TRBJ2-7|NA|TRBV6-5|TRBD1
CASSAGTAAYEQYF
TGTGCCAGCAGCGCCGGGACAGCCGCCTACGAGCAGTACTTC
>14|TRBJ1-5|NA|TRBV7-2|NA
CASSLAGYNQPQHF
TGTGCCAGCAGCTTAGCAGGGTACAATCAGCCCCAGCATTTT
>12|TRBJ2-3|NA|TRBV30|NA
CAWDPRPGTQYF
TGTGCCTGGGACCCTCGACCGGGTACGCAGTATTTT
>15|TRBJ1-3|NA|TRBV7-9|NA
CASSLSGASGNTIYF
TGTGCCAGCAGCTTAAGTGGTGCCTCTGGAAACACCATATATTTT
>15|TRBJ1-5|NA|TRBV28|NA
CASSDVGGFSQPQHF
TGTGCCAGCAGTGACGTAGGGGGGTTCAGTCAGCCCCAGCATTTT
>16|TRBJ1-5|NA|TRBV7-8|NA
CASSLVGGASPGPQHF
TGTGCCAGCAGCTTAGTCGGTGGGGCCAGCCCGGGGCCCCAGCATTTT
>14|TRBJ2-7|NA|TRBV14|NA
CASSPDRRTNEQYF
TGTGCCAGCAGCCCGGACAGGAGGACTAACGAGCAGTACTTC
>16|TRBJ2-2|NA|TRBV6-2/TRBV6-3|NA
CASSYSTGSNTGELFF
TGTGCCAGCAGTTACTCGACAGGATCGAACACCGGGGAGCTGTTTTTT
>17|TRBJ2-2|NA|TRBV14|TRBD1
CASSQKDRGAWTGELFF
TGTGCCAGCAGCCAGAAGGACAGGGGAGCGTGGACCGGGGAGCTGTTTTTT
>13|TRBJ1-5|NA|TRBV11-2|NA
CASSFGGNQPQHF
TGTGCCAGCAGCTTTGGGGGCAATCAGCCCCAGCATTTT
>15|TRBJ2-2|NA|TRBV6-2/TRBV6-3|TRBD1
CASTPGQRNTGELFF
TGTGCCAGCACCCCGGGACAGAGAAACACCGGGGAGCTGTTTTTT
>16|TRBJ2-3|NA|TRBV7-7|TRBD2
CASSKGTSPETDTQYF
TGTGCCAGCAGCAAGGGGACTAGTCCTGAGACAGATACGCAGTATTTT
>12|TRBJ1-1|NA|TRBV7-9|NA
CASSLVGQSAFF
TGTGCCAGCAGCTTAGTGGGACAATCAGCTTTCTTT
>14|TRBJ2-7|NA|TRBV7-9|NA
CASESTGRTYEQYF
TGTGCCAGCGAATCTACAGGGCGTACCTACGAGCAGTACTTC
>13|TRBJ1-1|NA|TRBV19|NA
CASSIQRYTEAFF
TGTGCCAGTAGTATCCAGAGATACACTGAAGCTTTCTTT
>14|TRBJ1-4|NA|TRBV5-8|NA
CASSLYPTNEKLFF
TGTGCCAGCAGCTTGTACCCAACTAATGAAAAACTGTTTTTT
>16|TRBJ2-5|NA|TRBV11-3|TRBD2
CASSLLGGGPQETQYF
TGTGCCAGCTCGTTACTTGGCGGGGGGCCTCAAGAGACCCAGTACTTC
>16|TRBJ1-2|once|TRBV5-8|TRBD1
CASSYRDSRAHYGYTF
TGTGCCAGCAGCTACCGGGACAGCCGTGCCCATTATGGCTACACCTTC
>13|TRBJ2-1|NA|TRBV6-5|NA
CASSSSAHNEQFF
TGTGCCAGCAGTTCGTCAGCCCACAATGAGCAGTTCTTC
>13|TRBJ1-5|NA|TRBV28|NA
CATRDDSNQPQHF
TGTGCCACCCGGGACGATAGCAATCAGCCCCAGCATTTT
>16|TRBJ2-7|NA|TRBV7-8|TRBD2
CASSHPRTSGGYEQYF
TGTGCCAGCAGCCACCCTCGGACTAGCGGGGGTTACGAGCAGTACTTC
>16|TRBJ2-7|NA|TRBV7-9|NA
CASSPPGRIISYEQYF
TGTGCCAGCAGCCCTCCAGGCCGCATCATCTCCTACGAGCAGTACTTC
>16|TRBJ2-7|NA|TRBV21-1|NA
CASSKALRDTSYEQYF
TGTGCCAGCAGCAAAGCGCTCCGGGACACAAGCTACGAGCAGTACTTC
>13|TRBJ2-7|NA|TRBV7-2|NA
CASSLRPGYEQYF
TGTGCCAGCAGCTTAAGGCCAGGATACGAGCAGTACTTC
>17|TRBJ2-1|NA|TRBV7-8|NA
CASSLALGGNPYNEQFF
TGTGCCAGCAGCTTAGCGCTGGGCGGGAACCCCTACAATGAGCAGTTCTTC
>13|TRBJ2-5|few|TRBV5-1|TRBD2
CASRTGLKETQYF
TGCGCCAGCAGGACGGGACTAAAAGAGACCCAGTACTTC
>14|TRBJ2-2|once|TRBV27|TRBD2
CASSLGGSTGELFF
TGTGCCAGCAGTTTAGGCGGGAGCACCGGGGAGCTGTTTTTT
>14|TRBJ2-1|NA|TRBV29-1|TRBD2
CSAKLAGGNNEQFF
TGCAGCGCCAAACTAGCGGGAGGGAACAATGAGCAGTTCTTC
>15|TRBJ2-2|once|TRBV27|TRBD1
CASRRGQVSTGELFF
TGTGCCAGTCGGAGGGGACAGGTGTCCACCGGGGAGCTGTTTTTT